A selection of T cell receptor beta chains follows, all from one sample in a study of T cell clusters in autoimmune cytopenias. Each CDR3 protein gets one entry in TCRdb, which reprocessed the multiplex PCR reads and gives no DNA. This table holds approximately 5,300 distinct CDR3 sequences. The same sample was also used in a study of T cell repertoires in aging, cancer and after chemotherapy.

Sequenced input: peripheral blood. The receptors come from a human donor in good health. CDR3s include the opening cysteine and the closing phenylalanine or tryptophan. Clone sizes are given selectively: once, few, many, or a class where the clone is expanded.

clone size | J gene | V gene | CDR3 protein
- | TRBJ2-7 | TRBV12-3/TRBV12-4 | CASSPGGGYAYEQYF
- | TRBJ2-5 | TRBV7-9 | CASNPQGGPGTQYF
- | TRBJ2-3 | TRBV5-1 | CASRWFVEDTQYF
medium-sized | TRBJ2-7 | TRBV6-5 | CASSYLAGGPIYEQYF
- | TRBJ2-5 | TRBV20-1 | CSAKSGGPRETQYF
- | TRBJ2-7 | TRBV12-3/TRBV12-4 | CASSLNPGQGAYEQYF
medium-sized | TRBJ1-3 | TRBV6-1 | CASRRDSGNTIYF
- | TRBJ1-2 | TRBV18 | CASSPSNRPTNGYTF
medium-sized | TRBJ2-7 | TRBV30 | CAWSARYEQYF
- | TRBJ2-3 | TRBV24-1 | CATSDQGLGLTDTQYF
medium-sized | TRBJ2-2 | TRBV30 | CAWSGDRDTGELFF
medium-sized | TRBJ2-2 | TRBV15 | CATSRDYQREYTGELFF
- | TRBJ2-3 | TRBV12-3/TRBV12-4 | CASSQKPLLGRSSTDTQYF
medium-sized | TRBJ2-2 | TRBV29-1 | CSVGLRGAGELFF
- | TRBJ2-2 | TRBV7-2 | CASSSLAELANTGELFF